The T cell receptor beta chain described here comes from a study of blood T cell repertoires in COVID-19. Germline values: CDR1 SGHTA, CDR2 FQGNSA. Trimming removed 4 bases at V and 6 bases at J, with 10 bases between. The CDR3 length is 14 residues. Per the original methods: Scientists estimated how many nucleated cells there were by amplifying reference gene primers. Only in-frame clones appear in the TCRdb table, and some are missing; sequencing was by immunoSEQ multiplex PCR. V, J and clone size were drawn from that table, and D and trimming were deduced from the DNA. The sample holds about 120,000 clones; around 77% are singletons and the top ten take 15% to 20%.

Sequencing used peripheral blood. The V call is TRBV7-2, the J call TRBJ1-6; D remains ambiguous. The clonotype originates from a man in his sixties with active or convalescent COVID-19. The CDR3 protein is CASSSLEPNSPLHF. CDR3 coding DNA: TGTGCCAGCAGCTCCCTGGAGCCTAATTCACCCCTCCACTTT.